This T cell receptor (beta chain) is drawn from a study of Graves' ophthalmopathy and Graves' hyperthyroidism. The CDR3 contains 17 residues. V was clipped by 0 bases and J by 5 bases; unmatched bases: 6. Germline assignment: CDR1 DFQATT and CDR2 SNEGSKA (reference sequence). This clonotype was detected a few times. RNA transcripts were the template, and TCR beta CDR3 regions were amplified from them. RT-PCR was first run with HTBI primers, then multiplex PCR in a second round. TCRdb analysed the multiplex PCR reads with MiXCR anew, one entry per CDR3 protein. The sample holds 500,000 to 800,000 distinct CDR3 sequences; roughly 41% are singletons and the top ten take roughly 3%.

The TCR was taken from an adult man with Graves' ophthalmopathy. The specimen sequenced was peripheral blood. The V and J genes are TRBV20-1 and TRBJ2-5, with 16 positions matching TRBD2. CDR3 nucleotide sequence: TGCAGTGCTAGAGATCCGTCGGGACTAGCGGGAGGGGAGACCCAGTACTTC. This encodes CSARDPSGLAGGETQYF.